Each of the 23 T cell receptor beta chains below was sequenced from the same sample in a study of T cell responses to AZD1222 COVID-19 vaccine. The protocol was immunoSEQ multiplex PCR, while the TCRdb copy is restricted to in-frame clones and leaves out a portion. The repertoire holds roughly 130,000 clones, with over 75% as singletons. Sequences were derived from peripheral blood, sampled on day 0 of AZD1222 vaccination. The source of these receptors is an adult in good health.

The chain has TRBV5-6 and TRBJ2-1; 9 positions agree with TRBD2. The J segment lost 2 bases and the V segment lost 4 bases, leaving 7 bases of the junction unmatched. In germline, CDR1 is SGHDT, CDR2 YYEEEE. The CDR3 runs to 16 residues. The CDR3 nucleotides are TGTGCCAGCAGCCAAGATGGACTAGCGACCTACAATGAGCAGTTCTTC. It is translated as CASSQDGLATYNEQFF.

CDR3 coding DNA: TGTGCCAGCAGCACCAGCGGGAGCGGTAATGAAAAACTGTTTTTT. It yields the protein CASSTSGSGNEKLFF. The rearrangement links TRBV5-4 to TRBJ1-4, with D unresolved. The CDR3 extends over 15 amino acids. Between the trimmed V and J ends, which lost 4 bases and 4 bases, there was a span of 14 bases. Germline V gene sequence: CDR1 SGHNT, CDR2 YYREEE (reference sequence).

This sequence joins TRBV7-2 and TRBJ2-2; possibly TRBD2 for D (6 bases). CDR3 length: 16 residues. CDR1 SGHTA and CDR2 FQGNSA come from the germline V gene. V lost 2 bases and J 2 bases, leaving 12 bases between the germline ends. The CDR3 nucleotides are TGTGCCAGCAGCTTACTCCTCGCGGGAAACACCGGGGAGCTGTTTTTT. As protein: CASSLLLAGNTGELFF.

This chain links TRBV7-9 with TRBJ2-5; D is perhaps TRBD2 (6 bases). This CDR3 is built from 13 residues. V gave up 5 bases and J gave up 3 bases, with 10 bases separating them. Germline V gene lookup returns CDR1 SEHNR and CDR2 FQNEAQ (reference sequence). CDR3 coding DNA: TGTGCCAGCAGCCCGTGGGGGGAAGAGACCCAGTACTTC. As protein: CASSPWGEETQYF.

V gene TRBV15 combines with J gene TRBJ1-1, with D maybe TRBD1 (6 bases). CDR3 length: 14 residues. Germline V CDR1 and CDR2: LNHNV, YYDKDF (reference sequence). The V end was cut by 0 bases, the J end by 4 bases, with 9 bases between. The CDR3 loop is CATSRDGQTTEAFF. In DNA form, the CDR3 reads TGTGCCACCAGCAGAGATGGACAGACCACTGAAGCTTTCTTT.

The V call is TRBV9, the J call TRBJ2-5, with D maybe TRBD2 (6 bases). Trimming removed 3 bases from V and 5 bases from J, with 11 bases in between. The CDR3 sequence is 13 residues long. Germline CDR1 SGDLS, CDR2 YYNGEE. The CDR3 is CASSARGRETQYF. The CDR3 coding sequence is TGTGCCAGCAGCGCCCGAGGGAGGGAGACCCAGTACTTC.

This chain connects TRBV19 to TRBJ1-5; D is possibly TRBD1 (5 bases). The germline CDR1 and CDR2 sequences are LNHDA and SQIVND (reference sequence). V lost 6 bases and J 3 bases, leaving 15 bases between the germline ends. This CDR3 contains 15 residues. As DNA, the CDR3 is TGTGCCAGTAGGAAAACCGGGACGGTCAATCAGCCCCAGCATTTT. Protein sequence: CASRKTGTVNQPQHF. Full variable domain (outside the CDR3, taken from reference TRBV19 and TRBJ1-5): DGGITQSPKYLFRKEGQNVTLSCEQNLNHDAMYWYRQDPGQGLRLIYYSQIVNDFQKGDIAEGYSVSREKKESFPLTVTSAQKNPTAFYLCASRKTGTVNQPQHFGDGTRLSIL.

The chain is built from TRBV27 and TRBJ1-6; D is undetermined. Germline CDR1 is MNHEY and CDR2 is SMNVEV (reference sequence). The CDR3 consists of 13 residues. V gave up 3 bases and J gave up 8 bases, with 8 bases separating them. CDR3 bases: TGTGCCAGCAGTTTTAACTCGGATTCACCCCTCCACTTT. Its translation: CASSFNSDSPLHF.

In DNA form, the CDR3 reads TGCGCCAGCAGCTCCGCAGGGTTTACACAAGAGACCCAGTACTTC. Translated, it gives CASSSAGFTQETQYF. The chain has TRBV5-1 and TRBJ2-5, with TRBD1 as a possible D gene (5 bases). This CDR3 is 15 amino acids long. Between the trimmed V and J ends, which lost 3 bases and 2 bases, there was a span of 14 bases. Germline values: CDR1 SGHRS, CDR2 YFSETQ.

The chain combines TRBV30 with TRBJ1-1, with D unclear. The CDR3 is 13 amino acids. Germline loops: CDR1 GTSNPN, CDR2 SVGIG (reference sequence). The V end lost 0 bases, the J end lost 7 bases, and 12 bases lay between the germline ends. CDR3 in amino acids: CAWSVDRVGEAFF. The CDR3 DNA follows: TGTGCCTGGAGTGTTGATAGGGTTGGTGAAGCTTTCTTT.

This sequence joins TRBV19 and TRBJ1-5; maybe TRBD1 (6 bases). CDR3 length: 14 amino acids. V shed 7 bases and J shed 6 bases, with 16 bases lying between them. Germline lookup yields CDR1 LNHDA and CDR2 SQIVND (reference sequence). CDR3 DNA: TGTGCCAGTATGGTCAGGGGTTTGGGTCAGCCCCAGCATTTT. Translation: CASMVRGLGQPQHF. The full variable domain, with the rest looked up from reference TRBV19 and TRBJ1-5, is DGGITQSPKYLFRKEGQNVTLSCEQNLNHDAMYWYRQDPGQGLRLIYYSQIVNDFQKGDIAEGYSVSREKKESFPLTVTSAQKNPTAFYLCASMVRGLGQPQHFGDGTRLSIL.

The chain is built from TRBV27 and TRBJ2-2, with 7 bases lining up with TRBD2. J was trimmed by 4 bases and V by 7 bases; bases with no gene match: 6. In germline, CDR1 is MNHEY, CDR2 SMNVEV (reference sequence). This CDR3 spans 14 amino acids. CDR3 sequence reads: CASTTRESTGELFF. The CDR3 DNA reads TGTGCCAGCACAACGCGGGAGAGCACCGGGGAGCTGTTTTTT.

V and J are TRBV2 and TRBJ2-1; no firm D call. V lost 3 bases to trimming and J lost 6 bases, with 18 bases between them. The CDR3 loop spans 16 amino acids. Looked up from germline, CDR1 is SNHLY and CDR2 is FYNNEI. The CDR3 reads CASSDRATPPLNEQFF. CDR3 nucleotide sequence: TGTGCCAGCAGTGATAGGGCGACGCCCCCTCTCAATGAGCAGTTCTTC. Using reference TRBV2 and TRBJ2-1 for the parts outside the CDR3, the full variable domain is EPEVTQTPSHQVTQMGQEVILRCVPISNHLYFYWYRQILGQKVEFLVSFYNNEISEKSEIFDDQFSVERPDGSNFTLKIRSTKLEDSAMYFCASSDRATPPLNEQFFGPGTRLTVL.

The chain recombines TRBV3-1 (or the pseudogene TRBV3-2) with TRBJ1-2, with 7 bases lining up with TRBD1. CDR3 length: 17 residues. V lost 0 bases and J lost 3; bases outside the gene matches: 10. The germline gives CDR1 LGHDT, CDR2 YNNKEL (reference sequence). The chain's CDR3 is CASSQDPGGTPYYGYTF. CDR3 DNA: TGTGCCAGCAGCCAAGACCCAGGGGGGACGCCCTACTATGGCTACACCTTC.

The gene calls are TRBV10-3 and TRBJ1-2, with TRBD1 matching over 7 bases. The CDR3 extends over 14 amino acids. Losses at the gene ends were 6 bases for V and 1 base for J; bases not matched to a gene: 5. CDR1 ENHRY and CDR2 SYGVKD come from the germline V gene. The CDR3 reads CAISLTGLNYGYTF. The CDR3 coding sequence is TGTGCCATCAGCTTGACAGGGCTTAACTATGGCTACACCTTC.

The chain employs TRBV29-1 and TRBJ2-5; 7 bases agree with TRBD1. Trimming cost V 4 bases and J 5 bases; bases outside gene matches: 4. Germline-derived CDR1 and CDR2 are SQVTM and ANQGSEA. This CDR3 has 12 residues. DNA of the CDR3: TGCAGCGTTGTAACAGGGGTCGAGACCCAGTACTTC. Its translation is CSVVTGVETQYF.

V usage is TRBV24-1 and J usage is TRBJ2-1, with D perhaps matching TRBD2 (6 bases). The CDR3 has 15 amino acids. Trimming shortened V by 6 bases and J by 0 bases, and 11 bases separated the two germline ends. Per germline, CDR1 KGHDR and CDR2 SFDVKD. The CDR3 DNA reads as TGTGCCACCAGTAGCGCGGGGAGCTCCTACAATGAGCAGTTCTTC. Translating gives CATSSAGSSYNEQFF.

This clone has just one count. V gene TRBV19 combines with J gene TRBJ2-1; 7 positions agree with TRBD1. The J segment lost 3 bases and the V segment lost 3 bases, leaving 11 bases of the junction unmatched. CDR1 is LNHDA and CDR2 is SQIVND in the germline V gene (reference sequence). This CDR3 comprises 17 residues. The CDR3 bases are TGTGCCAGTAGTATGGTGTCAGGGGGTCTCTTCTACAATGAGCAGTTCTTC. This sequence encodes CASSMVSGGLFYNEQFF. Looking up the rest from reference TRBV19 and TRBJ2-1 gives the full variable domain: DGGITQSPKYLFRKEGQNVTLSCEQNLNHDAMYWYRQDPGQGLRLIYYSQIVNDFQKGDIAEGYSVSREKKESFPLTVTSAQKNPTAFYLCASSMVSGGLFYNEQFFGPGTRLTVL.

The chain combines TRBV15 with TRBJ2-7; D is unresolved. The length of the CDR3 is 16 residues. Germline V lookup: CDR1 LNHNV, CDR2 YYDKDF (reference sequence). Trimming took off 2 bases at V and 3 bases at J, with 17 bases between the two ends. The CDR3 reads CATSRPIKTSLYEQYF. The CDR3 nucleotides read TGTGCCACCAGCAGACCCATTAAGACCAGTCTCTACGAGCAGTACTTC. Combining the CDR3 with reference TRBV15 and TRBJ2-7 gives the whole variable domain DAMVIQNPRYQVTQFGKPVTLSCSQTLNHNVMYWYQQKSSQAPKLLFHYYDKDFNNEADTPDNFQSRRPNTSFCFLDIRSPGLGDTAMYLCATSRPIKTSLYEQYFGPGTRLTVT.

The genes are TRBV9 and TRBJ1-4; 7 nucleotides line up with TRBD1. V lost 4 bases and J lost 1; bases outside the gene matches: 7. Germline loops: CDR1 SGDLS, CDR2 YYNGEE. The CDR3 consists of 16 residues. This CDR3 reads CASSSRGLGTNEKLFF. CDR3 nucleotides: TGTGCCAGCAGCTCCAGGGGGTTGGGAACTAATGAAAAACTGTTTTTT.

This chain connects TRBV7-2 to TRBJ2-1; D unresolved. CDR1 is SGHTA, CDR2 FQGNSA, per germline. This CDR3 spans 14 amino acids. The V gene lost 5 bases and the J gene lost 0 bases, with 8 bases spanning the gap. This CDR3 is CASSPYPSYNEQFF. The CDR3 DNA is TGTGCCAGCAGCCCCTACCCCTCCTACAATGAGCAGTTCTTC.

This chain joins TRBV18 and TRBJ2-7, with D unclear. V lost 2 bases and J lost 2, with 10 bases in between. Germline-derived CDR1 and CDR2 are KGHSH and LQKENI. This CDR3 spans 14 amino acids. DNA of the CDR3: TGTGCCAGCTCACCAGGCGACTTCCCCTACGAGCAGTACTTC. The encoded protein is CASSPGDFPYEQYF.

The rearrangement joins TRBV20-1 to TRBJ2-7, with 7 bases lining up with TRBD1. V lost 6 bases to trimming and J lost 6 bases; unmatched junction nucleotides: 5. The germline V gene has CDR1 DFQATT and CDR2 SNEGSKA (reference sequence). The CDR3 totals 11 residues. CDR3 amino acids: CSAGTVFEQYF. The CDR3 DNA reads as TGCAGTGCCGGGACAGTCTTCGAGCAGTACTTC.